This T cell receptor (beta chain) is from a study of CD8 T cells in Susac syndrome. RNA amounts of roughly 0.45 to 1 ug underwent reverse transcription with random hexamers. TCRdb re-called the immunoSEQ multiplex PCR reads with MiXCR, one entry per CDR3 protein. The sample has some 200,000 distinct CDR3 sequences; roughly nine tenths are singletons. This clonotype was counted a few times. Sample: CD4+ T cells from PBMCs. The sequence derives from a human donor with Susac syndrome.

Written as DNA, the CDR3 is TGTGCCAGCAGTCCCCAATCAGATACGCAGTATTTT. It encodes CASSPQSDTQYF. V is TRBV28 and J is TRBJ2-3; D unresolved. The germline CDR1 and CDR2 sequences are MDHEN and SYDVKM. The CDR3 sequence is 12 residues long. V was cut by 5 bases and J by 4 bases, with 7 bases left in between. The whole variable domain, remainder taken from reference TRBV28 and TRBJ2-3, is DVKVTQSSRYLVKRTGEKVFLECVQDMDHENMFWYRQDPGLGLRLIYFSYDVKMKEKGDIPEGYSVSREKKERFSLILESASTNQTSMYLCASSPQSDTQYFGPGTRLTVL.